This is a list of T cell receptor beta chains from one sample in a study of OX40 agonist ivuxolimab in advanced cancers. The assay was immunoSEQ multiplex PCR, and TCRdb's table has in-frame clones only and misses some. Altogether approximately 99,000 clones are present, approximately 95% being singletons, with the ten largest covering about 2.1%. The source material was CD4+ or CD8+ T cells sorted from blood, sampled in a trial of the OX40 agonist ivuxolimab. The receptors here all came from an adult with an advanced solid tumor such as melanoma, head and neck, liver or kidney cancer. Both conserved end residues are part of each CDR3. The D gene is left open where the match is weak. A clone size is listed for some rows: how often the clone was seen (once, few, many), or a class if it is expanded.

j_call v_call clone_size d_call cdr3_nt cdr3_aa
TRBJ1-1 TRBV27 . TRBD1 TGTGCCAGCGGGGGGGACAGGATGAACACTGAAGCTTTCTTT CASGGDRMNTEAFF
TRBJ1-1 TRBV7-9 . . TGTGCCAGCAGCTTAGTGTCAGGGGACACTGAAGCTTTCTTT CASSLVSGDTEAFF
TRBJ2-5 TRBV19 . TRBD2 TGTGCCAGTAGTGGGGGGGTCCAAGAGACCCAGTACTTC CASSGGVQETQYF
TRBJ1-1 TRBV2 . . TGTGCCAGCAGTGAATTTTCAGGGGTTATGAACACTGAAGCTTTCTTT CASSEFSGVMNTEAFF
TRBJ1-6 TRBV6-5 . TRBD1 TGTGCCAGCAGCCGACAGGGGGACGGGGATTCACCCCTCCACTTT CASSRQGDGDSPLHF
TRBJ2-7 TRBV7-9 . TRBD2 TGTGCCAGCAGCCCATATGGACTAGCCCACGAGCAGTACTTC CASSPYGLAHEQYF
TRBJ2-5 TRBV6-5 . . TGTGCCAGCAGTTACGGGGGATCTGAAGAGACCCAGTACTTC CASSYGGSEETQYF
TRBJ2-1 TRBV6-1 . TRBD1 TGTGCCAGCAGTGACCCGGGACAGGGACCGCCTTACAATGAGCAGTTCTTC CASSDPGQGPPYNEQFF
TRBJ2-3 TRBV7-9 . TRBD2 TGTGCCAGCAGCTTAGAACTAGCGGGGGTTGTGGCAGATACGCAGTATTTT CASSLELAGVVADTQYF
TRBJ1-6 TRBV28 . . TGTGCCACCCAACCGGGGGGGAATTCACCCCTCCACTTT CATQPGGNSPLHF
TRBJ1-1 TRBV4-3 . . TGCGCCAGCAGCTACGGGCACTTGAACACTGAAGCTTTCTTT CASSYGHLNTEAFF
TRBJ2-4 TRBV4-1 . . TGCGCCAGCAGCCAACCCCCCCAAATCGTTCAGTACTTC CASSQPPQIVQYF
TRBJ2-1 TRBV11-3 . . TGTGCCAGCAGCTTAGGGGCGGATGAGCAGTTCTTC CASSLGADEQFF
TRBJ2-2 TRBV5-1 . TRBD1 TGCGCCAGCAGCTCCCGGACAGGGGCGAACACCGGGGAGCTGTTTTTT CASSSRTGANTGELFF
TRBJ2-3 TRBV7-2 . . TGTGCCAGCAGTTCGGTCAGGGGCACAGATACGCAGTATTTT CASSSVRGTDTQYF
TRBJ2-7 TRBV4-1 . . TGCGCCAGCAGCCAAGAGGGCAGCTCCTACGAGCAGTACTTC CASSQEGSSYEQYF
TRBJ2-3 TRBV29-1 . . TGCAGCGTTGAGGACTTACGCACAGATACGCAGTATTTT CSVEDLRTDTQYF
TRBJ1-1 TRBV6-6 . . TGTGCCAGCAGCCAGGTGGGGGACACTGAAGCTTTCTTT CASSQVGDTEAFF
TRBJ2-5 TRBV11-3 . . TGTGCCAGCAGCCTTTGGACACAAGAGACCCAGTACTTC CASSLWTQETQYF
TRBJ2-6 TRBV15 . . TGTGCCACCAGCAGAGTTGGGAGCTCTGGGGCCAACGTCCTGACTTTC CATSRVGSSGANVLTF
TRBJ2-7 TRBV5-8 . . TGTGCCAGCAGTGTGGGGGTGGCAATTCTGGTTAACGAGTACTTC CASSVGVAILVNEYF
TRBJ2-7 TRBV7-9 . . TGTGCCAGCAGCTTAAGACCTAGCTACGAGCAGTACTTC CASSLRPSYEQYF
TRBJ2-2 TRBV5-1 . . TGCGCCAGCACCTTACAGGGAGACGGGGAGCTGTTTTTT CASTLQGDGELFF
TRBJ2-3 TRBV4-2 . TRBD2 TGTGCCAGCAGCCAAGCCAGCGGGGGGGGAGATACGCAGTATTTT CASSQASGGGDTQYF
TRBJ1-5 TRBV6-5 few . TGTGCCAGCAGTTTTCGGGGGTATAATCAGCCCCAGCATTTT CASSFRGYNQPQHF
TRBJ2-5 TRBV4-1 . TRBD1 TGCGCCAGCAGCCAAGCGTTAAAGACAGGGCCACAAGAGACCCAGTACTTC CASSQALKTGPQETQYF
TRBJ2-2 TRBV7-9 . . TGTGCCAGCAGCCCCCTGTGGGGGAACACCGGGGAGCTGTTTTTT CASSPLWGNTGELFF
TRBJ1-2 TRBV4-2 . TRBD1 TGTGCCAGCAGCCATGGGGACAGGGGGTTGGATGGCTACACCTTC CASSHGDRGLDGYTF
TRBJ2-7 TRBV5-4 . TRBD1 TGTGCCAGCAGCCCGGGGACAGCTCGTTACGAGCAGTACTTC CASSPGTARYEQYF
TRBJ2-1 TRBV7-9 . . TGTGCCAGCAGCACCGGACTAGGGGGCGATGAGCAGTTCTTC CASSTGLGGDEQFF
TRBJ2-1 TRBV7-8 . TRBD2 TGTGCCAGCAGCTTTGGGGAGGCTAGCGGGAGCAATGAGCAGTTCTTC CASSFGEASGSNEQFF
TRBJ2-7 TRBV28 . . TGTGCCAGCAAACCAACAGCAATACTCTCCTACGAGCAGTACTTC CASKPTAILSYEQYF
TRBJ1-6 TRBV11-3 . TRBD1 TGTGCCAGCAGCTTTCAGGGGGGCTCCTATAATTCACCCCTCCACTTT CASSFQGGSYNSPLHF
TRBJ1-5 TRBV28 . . TGTGCCAGCAGTTTTAGATCGGAGGGCAATCAGCCCCAGCATTTT CASSFRSEGNQPQHF
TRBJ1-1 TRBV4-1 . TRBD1 TGCGCCAGCAGCCCTGACAGGGGAGGGACTGAAGCTTTCTTT CASSPDRGGTEAFF
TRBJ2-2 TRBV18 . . TGTGCCAGCTCACCCTCGGGGATAATGAACACCGGGGAGCTGTTTTTT CASSPSGIMNTGELFF
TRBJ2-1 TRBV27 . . TGTGCCAGCAGTTTAACTGGGAATGAGCAGTTCTTC CASSLTGNEQFF
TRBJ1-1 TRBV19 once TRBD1 TGTGCCAGTACCCCCGGACAGGTGTCGAACACTGAAGCTTTCTTT CASTPGQVSNTEAFF
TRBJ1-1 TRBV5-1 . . TGCGCCAGCAGCGTACCGAACACTGAAGCTTTCTTT CASSVPNTEAFF